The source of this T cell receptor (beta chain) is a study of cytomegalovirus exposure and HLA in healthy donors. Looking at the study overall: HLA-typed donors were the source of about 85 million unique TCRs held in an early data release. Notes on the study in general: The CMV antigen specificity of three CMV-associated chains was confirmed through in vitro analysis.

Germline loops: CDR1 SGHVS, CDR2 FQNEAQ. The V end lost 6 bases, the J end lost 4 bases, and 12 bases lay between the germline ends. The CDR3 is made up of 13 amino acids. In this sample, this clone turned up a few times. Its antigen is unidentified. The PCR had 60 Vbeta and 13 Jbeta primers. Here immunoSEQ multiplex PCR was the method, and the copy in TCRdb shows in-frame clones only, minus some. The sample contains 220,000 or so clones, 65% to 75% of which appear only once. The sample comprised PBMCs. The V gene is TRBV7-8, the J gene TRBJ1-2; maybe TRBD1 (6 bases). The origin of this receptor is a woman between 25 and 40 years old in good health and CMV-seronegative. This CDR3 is CASSIQGSYGYTF. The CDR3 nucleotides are TGTGCCAGCAGTATACAGGGATCCTATGGCTACACCTTC.